This T cell receptor beta chain is drawn from a study of T cell repertoires in cytomegalovirus infection (dated by TCRdb to between 2018 and 2021). Study-wide context: Peptide stimulations targeted recently identified HLA-C-restricted CMV epitopes, whose presentation resists viral immunomodulation, together with well-studied HLA-B-restricted epitopes. Because public TCR beta signatures pointed to carriage of CMV infection together with the matching HLA type, the HLA type of each donor mattered for the analysis. Broader findings and caveats from the paper: The ex vivo response was dominated by HLA-C-restricted CMV-specific TCR beta clonotypes, which also provided the single most frequent clonotype in two of eight donors. In both this cohort and an independent cohort of 300 to 450 donors, the cumulative frequency of public TCR beta family members distinguished carriers of CMV infection plus the relevant HLA type.

This clonotype showed up just a few times. No antigen is known for it. It has no much larger one-base neighbor in the sample; base qualities were not kept. What the treatment or condition label conveys for this sample: in vitro stimulation with specific CMV peptide epitopes to enrich CMV-specific T cells. Per the germline V gene (reference sequence), LNHDA is the CDR1 and SQIVND is the CDR2. Trimming accounts for 5 bases at V and 2 bases at J, while the number of junction bases matched to no gene is 7. Taken from cysteine to phenylalanine, the CDR3 has 16 residues. The DNA shown is the 48-base CDR3, in frame from base 1. The sequencing machine was an Illumina HiSeq 1500. The public reads were reprocessed in TCRdb via fastp at Q25 and MiXCR, keeping in-frame beta chains. All rows with the same CDR3 protein become a single entry with the most common DNA and genes. The sample table lists 680,000 or so distinct CDR3 sequences, around 31% of them with a count of one. The ten largest clones take up around a sixth of the sample.

Sequenced material: cultured PBMCs, taken from culture after CMV antigen stimulation. This sequence originates from a human donor in good health (CMV status not recorded). Some clones in this sample may be carry-over from other donors' samples. The V and J segments used are TRBV19 and TRBJ2-3, with 10 middle bases fitting TRBD2. The bases read TGTGCCAGTAGTGCCCTTAGCGGGGGGCTCACAGATACGCAGTATTTT. Its amino acids are CASSALSGGLTDTQYF.